This T cell receptor beta chain was captured in a study of shared clonotypes between healthy human individuals. Method: immunoSEQ multiplex PCR; TCRdb's copy keeps in-frame clones and lacks some. The data contain 2,500,000 or so clones, less than 95% of them singletons. This CDR3 spans 21 amino acids. After removal of 3 bases from V and 0 bases from J, the junction contained 16 bases not matched to a gene. The V gene's germline CDR1 is KGHSH and CDR2 LQKENI. Input material: naive CD4+ T cells from PBMCs. Subset of the sample: CD45RA+ positively selected. This receptor was taken from a man aged 18 to 29 in good health. Some clones in this sample may be carry-over from other donors' samples. This sequence joins TRBV18 and TRBJ2-1, with 11 positions matching TRBD2. The CDR3 DNA sequence: TGTGCCAGCTCACCGCTTCCCTCCTGGACTAGCGGGTCGAGCTCCTACAATGAGCAGTTCTTC. Its translation is CASSPLPSWTSGSSSYNEQFF.